This T cell receptor (beta chain) was sequenced for a study of blood T cells in healthy people across ages (dated by TCRdb to between 2015 and 2017). With respect to the entire study: In model experiments, template switching captured roughly one uniquely barcoded TCR beta cDNA molecule for every two T cells. The donors were divided into four age groups: young (average approximately 17 years), middle-aged (about 40), aged (around 59) and long-lived (82). The study measured age-related changes in TCR beta repertoire diversity using deep sequencing normalized with unique cDNA molecular identifiers. For two donors (one aged 18 to 30 and one aged 80 or older), the study analyzed two additional independent replicas of 1 million unique cDNA reads from the same blood draw. To avoid experimental bias, donors of different ages were distributed randomly across sequencing lanes. What the study reported, not specific to this receptor: Compared with the aged group, the long-lived group had more naive CD4+ T cells, fewer expanded clones and increased TCR diversity, a pattern suggesting age selection. Conclusive comparison of naive and antigen-experienced compartments was prevented by the profiling of bulk unsorted PBMCs. A strong correlation was found between observed TCR beta diversity and the percentage of naive T cells measured by flow cytometry. Because the CMV infection status of the donors was unknown, age-related changes in expanded clonotypes may potentially have been confounded. As age increased, observed TCR beta diversity per million T cells dropped in a roughly linear way, and a significant reduction was already evident by age 40. Estimates of total diversity from one million sequenced T cells were regarded as lower bounds and underestimates.

The roughly 39 donors, aged 6 to 90 years, were systemically healthy Caucasian individuals from Russia. Around 9.7 milliliters of peripheral blood were collected from each donor into EDTA-treated Vacutainer tubes. PBMCs were isolated by Ficoll-Paque density-gradient centrifugation, with at least 6.5 million obtained per sample. Total RNA, at least 6 micrograms per sample, was extracted from PBMCs with Trizol reagent. The percentages of naive CD45RAhigh/CD27high T cells were determined by flow cytometry on a PBMC aliquot from every donor. This clonotype was found once. Its antigen specificity is not known. No much larger clone exists at a distance of one base, and base qualities are not known. One read alone provides weak support. Library preparation used 5' RACE. The data were produced on an Illumina HiSeq 2500. The second PCR ran for roughly 7 to 12 cycles and used a J-beta primer mix along with a sample-barcoded 5' primer. A template-switch 5' adaptor carrying 12 random nucleotides introduced a unique molecular identifier onto each TCR beta cDNA molecule. Each sample yielded at least 2.5 million CDR3-containing paired-end reads. The Mint cDNA synthesis kit, primed by a TRBC-specific oligonucleotide, was used to synthesize first-strand cDNA from all RNA. Following uracil-DNA glycosylase treatment, a first 18-cycle PCR with universal primers M1SS and BC2_uni_R was performed on all cDNA. On the authors' methods: Each sample was normalized by randomly selecting 1 million high-quality reads, each carrying a distinct molecular identifier. Reads with shared molecular identifiers were discarded instead of being binned into consensus sequences. CDR3 identification, clonotype clustering and error correction used MiTCR with a Q25 quality threshold and the strictest error-elimination algorithm. A nonparametric unseen species model with Euler transformation was used to estimate lower-bound total TCR beta diversity. TCRdb handled the public reads itself, with Q25 trimming in fastp and clone calling in MiXCR, and kept productive beta chains. Rows with a matching CDR3 protein are joined into one entry that keeps the most common DNA and genes. What appears here as the V and J calls and clone size reflects TCRdb's work, not the paper's. The sample data list hundreds of thousands of distinct CDR3 sequences, and about 52% of these were observed just once. The ten biggest clones cover 30% to 35% of the sample.

The sequence was obtained from a woman aged 60 to 75 in good health. Material for sequencing was blood.

The sequenced DNA: TGTGCCAGCAGTTACCGAAGTGGCAATGAGCAGTTCTTC. This yields the protein CASSYRSGNEQFF. This chain is built from TRBV7-2 and TRBJ2-1, with no D gene named confidently. CDR3 length: 13 amino acids, cysteine to phenylalanine. Here the CDR3 DNA is all that survives: 39 bases in frame from base 1. CDR1 and CDR2 were assigned from the germline V gene as SGHTA and FQGNSA. The germline ends are 12 bases apart after V is trimmed by 6 bases and J by 6 bases. Where the CDR3 stops, the reference TRBV7-2 and TRBJ2-1 genes take over; the full variable domain is GAGVSQSPSNKVTEKGKDVELRCDPISGHTALYWYRQSLGQGLEFLIYFQGNSAPDKSGLPSDRFSAERTGGSVSTLTIQRTQQEDSAVYLCASSYRSGNEQFFGPGTRLTVL.